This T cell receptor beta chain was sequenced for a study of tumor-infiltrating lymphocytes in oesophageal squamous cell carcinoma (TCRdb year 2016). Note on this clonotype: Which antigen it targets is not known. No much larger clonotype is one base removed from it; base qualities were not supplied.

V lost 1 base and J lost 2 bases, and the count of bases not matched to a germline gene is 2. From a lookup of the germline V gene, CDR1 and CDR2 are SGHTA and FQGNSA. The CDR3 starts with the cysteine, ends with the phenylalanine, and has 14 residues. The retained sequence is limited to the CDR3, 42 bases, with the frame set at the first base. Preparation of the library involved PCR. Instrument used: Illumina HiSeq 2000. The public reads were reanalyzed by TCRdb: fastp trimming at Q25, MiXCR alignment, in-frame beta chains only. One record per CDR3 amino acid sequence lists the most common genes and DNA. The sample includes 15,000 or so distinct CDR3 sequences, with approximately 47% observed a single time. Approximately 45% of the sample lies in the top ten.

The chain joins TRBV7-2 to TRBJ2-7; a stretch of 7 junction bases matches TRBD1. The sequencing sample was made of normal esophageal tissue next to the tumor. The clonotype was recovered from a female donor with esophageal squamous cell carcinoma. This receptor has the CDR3 CASSLEQGPYEQYF. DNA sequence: TGTGCCAGCAGCTTAGAACAGGGGCCCTACGAGCAGTACTTC.